This T cell receptor beta chain was documented in a study of T cell responses to AZD1222 COVID-19 vaccine. Across the study: Second doses that came at about 4 or about 12 weeks were put together.

Method: immunoSEQ multiplex PCR; TCRdb's copy keeps in-frame clones and lacks some. The sample shows 100,000 to 150,000 clones, around 90% of them seen only once. In the case of this clone: Its target is unknown.

Study findings and constraints: Of the AZD1222 recipients, only 5 or 6 were seropositive at baseline. Repertoires were obtained only post-peak T cell response.

Germline V gene data show CDR1 as SGHRS and CDR2 as YFSETQ. The V segment lost 2 bases and the J segment 3 bases; nucleotides outside the gene matches: 4. This CDR3 comprises 14 residues. This chain joins TRBV5-1 and TRBJ1-2; TRBD1 aligns across 7 bases. The sequence was obtained from an adult in good health. This material consisted of peripheral blood, taken on day 0 of AZD1222 vaccination. The CDR3 sequence: CASSFTGEDYGYTF. The CDR3 DNA reads TGCGCCAGCAGCTTTACAGGGGAGGACTATGGCTACACCTTC.